This T cell receptor beta chain was identified in a study of tumour-infiltrating T cells in Burkitt lymphoma. As for the study in general: Overall and progression-free survival were predicted by productive clonality.

CDR1 is MNHNS and CDR2 is SASEGT in the germline V gene. V shed 6 bases and J 5 bases; nucleotides not matched to a gene: 5. This CDR3 has 15 amino acids. The repertoire was sequenced with immunoSEQ multiplex PCR; TCRdb's copy has only in-frame clones and lacks some. The profile covers about 800 clones, with roughly 84% appearing a single time and 25% to 35% taken by the ten largest. The receptor was isolated from a human donor with diffuse large B-cell lymphoma. Some clones in this sample may be carry-over from other donors' samples. Sequencing was performed on tumor tissue. V and J are TRBV6-1 and TRBJ2-2; TRBD1 agrees at 11 bases. The CDR3 DNA follows: TGTGCCAGCAGGGGAGGACAGGGGGCAACCGGGGAGCTGTTTTTT. Translating gives CASRGGQGATGELFF.